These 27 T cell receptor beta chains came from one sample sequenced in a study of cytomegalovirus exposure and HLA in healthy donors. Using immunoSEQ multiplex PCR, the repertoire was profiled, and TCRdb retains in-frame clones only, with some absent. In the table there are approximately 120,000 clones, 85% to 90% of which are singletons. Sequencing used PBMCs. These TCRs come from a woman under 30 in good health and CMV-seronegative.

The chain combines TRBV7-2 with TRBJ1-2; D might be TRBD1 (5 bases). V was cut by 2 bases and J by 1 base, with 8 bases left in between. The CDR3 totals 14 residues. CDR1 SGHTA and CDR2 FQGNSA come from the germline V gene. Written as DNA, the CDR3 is TGTGCCAGCAGCTTAAAGGGGTTTAACTATGGCTACACCTTC. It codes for CASSLKGFNYGYTF.

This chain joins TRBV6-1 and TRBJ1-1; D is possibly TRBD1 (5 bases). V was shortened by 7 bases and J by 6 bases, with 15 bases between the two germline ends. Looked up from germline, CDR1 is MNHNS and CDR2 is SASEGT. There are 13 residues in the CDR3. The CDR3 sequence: CASTKGEASEAFF. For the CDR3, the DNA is TGTGCCAGCACTAAAGGGGAAGCCTCTGAAGCTTTCTTT.

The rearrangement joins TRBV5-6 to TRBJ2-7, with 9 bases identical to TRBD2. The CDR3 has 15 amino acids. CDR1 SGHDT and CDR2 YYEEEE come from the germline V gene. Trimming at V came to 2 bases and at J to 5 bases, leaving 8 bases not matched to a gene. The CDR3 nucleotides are TGTGCCAGCAGCTTAGGCCTAGCGGGACCCCACGAGCAGTACTTC. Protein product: CASSLGLAGPHEQYF.

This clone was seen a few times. The DNA for the CDR3 is TGTGCCAGCAGTTCACCCGCGAATCGGAGGGCTAATGAAAAACTGTTTTTT. Protein sequence: CASSSPANRRANEKLFF. The rearrangement joins TRBV6-8 to TRBJ1-4; D is unclear. V was cut by 4 bases and J by 3 bases, with 18 bases left in between. Germline CDR1 and CDR2: MNHGY and SAAAGT. This CDR3 has 17 residues.

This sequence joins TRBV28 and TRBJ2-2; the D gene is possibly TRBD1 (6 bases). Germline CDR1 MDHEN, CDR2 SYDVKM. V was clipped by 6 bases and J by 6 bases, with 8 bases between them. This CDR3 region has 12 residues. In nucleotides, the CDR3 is TGTGCCAGCAGGTCAGGGGCCGGGGAGCTGTTTTTT. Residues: CASRSGAGELFF.

CDR3 nucleotide sequence: TGTGCCAGCAGCTCCCTGGGGGGTGTTACTGAAGCTTTCTTT. Amino acid sequence: CASSSLGGVTEAFF. The chain is built from TRBV7-9 and TRBJ1-1; possible D gene TRBD1, 5 bases. Trimming stripped 4 bases from V and 5 bases from J, with 14 bases between. The CDR3 covers 14 residues. Germline values: CDR1 SEHNR, CDR2 FQNEAQ (reference sequence).

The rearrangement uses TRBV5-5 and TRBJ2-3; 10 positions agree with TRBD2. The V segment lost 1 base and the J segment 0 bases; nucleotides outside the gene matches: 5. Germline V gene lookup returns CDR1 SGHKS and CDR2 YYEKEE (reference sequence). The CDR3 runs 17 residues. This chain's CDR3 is CASSLLAGGGSTDTQYF. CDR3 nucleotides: TGTGCCAGCAGCTTGTTAGCGGGGGGCGGGAGCACAGATACGCAGTATTTT. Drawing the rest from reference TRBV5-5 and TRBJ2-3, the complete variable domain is DAGVTQSPTHLIKTRGQQVTLRCSPISGHKSVSWYQQVLGQGPQFIFQYYEKEERGRGNFPDRFSARQFPNYSSELNVNALLLGDSALYLCASSLLAGGGSTDTQYFGPGTRLTVL.

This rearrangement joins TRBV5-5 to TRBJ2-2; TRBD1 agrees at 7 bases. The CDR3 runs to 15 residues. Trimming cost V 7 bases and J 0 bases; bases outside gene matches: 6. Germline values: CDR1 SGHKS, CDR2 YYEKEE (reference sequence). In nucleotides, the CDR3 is TGTGCCAGCGGGTCTGGGACAGCGAACACCGGGGAGCTGTTTTTT. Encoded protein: CASGSGTANTGELFF.

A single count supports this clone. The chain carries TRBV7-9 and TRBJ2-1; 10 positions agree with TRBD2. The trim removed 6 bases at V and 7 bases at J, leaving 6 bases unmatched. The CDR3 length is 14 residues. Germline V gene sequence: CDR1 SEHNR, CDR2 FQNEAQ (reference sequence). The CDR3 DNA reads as TGTGCCAGCAGAGAAGGGACTAGCGCTAATGAGCAGTTCTTC. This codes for CASREGTSANEQFF.

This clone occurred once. CDR3 sequence (DNA): TGTGCCAGCAGACTAGGAAACACTGAAGCTTTCTTT. Protein: CASRLGNTEAFF. V is TRBV25-1 and J is TRBJ1-1; D gene ambiguous. The ends were cut back, 6 bases at V and 2 bases at J, with 7 bases in the middle. The CDR3 has 12 amino acids. Germline V lookup: CDR1 MGHDK, CDR2 SYGVNS.

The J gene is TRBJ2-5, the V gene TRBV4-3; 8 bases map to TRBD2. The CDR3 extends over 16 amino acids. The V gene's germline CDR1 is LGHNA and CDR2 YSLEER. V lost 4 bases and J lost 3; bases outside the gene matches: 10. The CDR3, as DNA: TGCGCCAGCAGCCGGAACCCTCCGGGACTAGAAGAGACCCAGTACTTC. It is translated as CASSRNPPGLEETQYF.

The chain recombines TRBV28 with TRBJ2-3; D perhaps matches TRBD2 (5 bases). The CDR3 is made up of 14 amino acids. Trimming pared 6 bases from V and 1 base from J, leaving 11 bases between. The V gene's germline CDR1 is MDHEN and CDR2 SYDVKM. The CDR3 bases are TGTGCCAGCAGCGTCCTTAGCGGCACAGATACGCAGTATTTT. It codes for CASSVLSGTDTQYF.

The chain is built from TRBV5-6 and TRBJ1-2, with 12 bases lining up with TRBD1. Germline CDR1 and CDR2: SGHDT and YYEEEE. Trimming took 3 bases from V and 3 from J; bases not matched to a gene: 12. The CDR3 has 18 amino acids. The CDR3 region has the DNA TGTGCCAGCAGCTCCGGGGGCGGGACAGGGGGCTTCTACTATGGCTACACCTTC. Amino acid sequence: CASSSGGGTGGFYYGYTF.

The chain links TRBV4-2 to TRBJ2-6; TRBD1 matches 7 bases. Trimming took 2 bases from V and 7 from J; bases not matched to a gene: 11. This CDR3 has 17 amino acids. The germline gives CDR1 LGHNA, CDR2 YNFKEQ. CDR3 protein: CASSQSKTGSVANVLTF. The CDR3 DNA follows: TGTGCCAGCAGCCAATCAAAGACAGGGTCTGTAGCCAACGTCCTGACTTTC.

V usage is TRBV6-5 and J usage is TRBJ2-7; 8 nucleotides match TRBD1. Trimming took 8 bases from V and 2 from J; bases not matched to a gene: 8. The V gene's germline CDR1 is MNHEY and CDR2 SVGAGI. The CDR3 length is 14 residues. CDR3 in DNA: TGTGCCAGCGGGCTACAGGGGGGCGCCTACGAGCAGTACTTC. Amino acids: CASGLQGGAYEQYF.

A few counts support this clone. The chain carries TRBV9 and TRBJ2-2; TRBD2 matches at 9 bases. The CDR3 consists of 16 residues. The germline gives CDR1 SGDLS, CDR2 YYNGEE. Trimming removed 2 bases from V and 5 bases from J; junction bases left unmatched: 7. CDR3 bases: TGTGCCAGCAGCGTGGGCCTAGCGGGGTCAACCGGGGAGCTGTTTTTT. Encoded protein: CASSVGLAGSTGELFF.

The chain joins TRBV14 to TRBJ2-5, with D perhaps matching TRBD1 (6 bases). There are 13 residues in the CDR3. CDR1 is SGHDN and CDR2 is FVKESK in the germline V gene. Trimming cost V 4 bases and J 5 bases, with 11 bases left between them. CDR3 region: CASSRDNQETQYF. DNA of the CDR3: TGTGCCAGCAGCCGGGACAATCAGGAGACCCAGTACTTC.

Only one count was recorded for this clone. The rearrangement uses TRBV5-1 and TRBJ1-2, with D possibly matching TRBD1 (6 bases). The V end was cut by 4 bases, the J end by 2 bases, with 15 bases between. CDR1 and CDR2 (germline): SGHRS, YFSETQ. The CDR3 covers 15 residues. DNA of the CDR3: TGCGCCAGCAGCCTACCAGGGGCGGGCAACTATGGCTACACCTTC. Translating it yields CASSLPGAGNYGYTF.

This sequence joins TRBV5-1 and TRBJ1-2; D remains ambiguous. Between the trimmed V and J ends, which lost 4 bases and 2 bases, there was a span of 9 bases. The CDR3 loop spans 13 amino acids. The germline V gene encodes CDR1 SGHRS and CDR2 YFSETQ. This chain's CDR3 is CASSQTMNYGYTF. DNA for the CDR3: TGCGCCAGCAGCCAAACAATGAACTATGGCTACACCTTC.

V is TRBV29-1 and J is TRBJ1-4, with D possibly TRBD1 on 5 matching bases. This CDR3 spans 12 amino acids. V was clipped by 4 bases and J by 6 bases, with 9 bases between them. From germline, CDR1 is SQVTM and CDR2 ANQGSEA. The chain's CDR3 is CSVGGADEKLFF. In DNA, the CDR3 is TGCAGCGTTGGCGGGGCGGATGAAAAACTGTTTTTT. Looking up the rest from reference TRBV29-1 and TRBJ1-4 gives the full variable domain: SAVISQKPSRDICQRGTSLTIQCQVDSQVTMMFWYRQQPGQSLTLIATANQGSEATYESGFVIDKFPISRPNLTFSTLTVSNMSPEDSSIYLCSVGGADEKLFFGSGTQLSVL.

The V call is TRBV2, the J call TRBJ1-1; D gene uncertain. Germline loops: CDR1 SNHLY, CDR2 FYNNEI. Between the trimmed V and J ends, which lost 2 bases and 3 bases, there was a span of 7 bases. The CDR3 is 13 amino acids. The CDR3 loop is CASSEFPDTEAFF. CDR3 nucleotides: TGTGCCAGCAGTGAATTTCCCGACACTGAAGCTTTCTTT. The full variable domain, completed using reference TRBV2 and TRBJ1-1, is EPEVTQTPSHQVTQMGQEVILRCVPISNHLYFYWYRQILGQKVEFLVSFYNNEISEKSEIFDDQFSVERPDGSNFTLKIRSTKLEDSAMYFCASSEFPDTEAFFGQGTRLTVV.

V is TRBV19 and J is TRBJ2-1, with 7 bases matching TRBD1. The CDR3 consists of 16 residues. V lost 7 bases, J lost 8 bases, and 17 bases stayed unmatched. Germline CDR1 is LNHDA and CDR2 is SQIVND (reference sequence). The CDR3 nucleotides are TGTGCCAGTAAGGAACATCATACAGGGGCGCGGGATGAGCAGTTCTTC. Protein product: CASKEHHTGARDEQFF.

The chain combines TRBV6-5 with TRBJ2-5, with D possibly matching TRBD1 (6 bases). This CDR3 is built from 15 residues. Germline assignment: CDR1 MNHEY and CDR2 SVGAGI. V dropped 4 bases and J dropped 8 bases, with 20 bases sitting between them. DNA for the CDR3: TGTGCCAGCAGTTCCCCACAGGGCGGCCTTGTTACCCAGTACTTC. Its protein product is CASSSPQGGLVTQYF.

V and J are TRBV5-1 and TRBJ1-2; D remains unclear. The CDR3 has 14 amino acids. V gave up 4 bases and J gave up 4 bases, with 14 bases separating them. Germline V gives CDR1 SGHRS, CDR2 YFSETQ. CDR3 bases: TGCGCCAGCAGCGCCGGAGACTCAACCTATGGCTACACCTTC. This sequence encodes CASSAGDSTYGYTF.

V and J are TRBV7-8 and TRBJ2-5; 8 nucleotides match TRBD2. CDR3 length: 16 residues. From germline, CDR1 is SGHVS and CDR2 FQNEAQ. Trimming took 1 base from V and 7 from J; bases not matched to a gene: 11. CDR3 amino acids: CASSLDSGTSGGTQYF. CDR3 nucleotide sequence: TGTGCCAGCAGCTTAGATTCCGGGACTAGTGGCGGGACCCAGTACTTC.

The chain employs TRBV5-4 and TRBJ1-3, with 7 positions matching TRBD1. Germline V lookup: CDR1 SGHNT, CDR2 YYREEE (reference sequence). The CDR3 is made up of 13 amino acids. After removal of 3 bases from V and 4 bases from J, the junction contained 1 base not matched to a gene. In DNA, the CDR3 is TGTGCCAGCAGCTGGACAGGAGGAAACACCATATATTTT. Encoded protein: CASSWTGGNTIYF.

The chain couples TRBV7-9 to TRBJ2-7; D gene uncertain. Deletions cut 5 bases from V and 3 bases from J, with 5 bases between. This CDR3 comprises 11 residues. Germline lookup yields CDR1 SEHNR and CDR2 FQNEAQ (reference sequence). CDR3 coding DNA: TGTGCCAGCAGCACTAACTACGAGCAGTACTTC. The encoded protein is CASSTNYEQYF.